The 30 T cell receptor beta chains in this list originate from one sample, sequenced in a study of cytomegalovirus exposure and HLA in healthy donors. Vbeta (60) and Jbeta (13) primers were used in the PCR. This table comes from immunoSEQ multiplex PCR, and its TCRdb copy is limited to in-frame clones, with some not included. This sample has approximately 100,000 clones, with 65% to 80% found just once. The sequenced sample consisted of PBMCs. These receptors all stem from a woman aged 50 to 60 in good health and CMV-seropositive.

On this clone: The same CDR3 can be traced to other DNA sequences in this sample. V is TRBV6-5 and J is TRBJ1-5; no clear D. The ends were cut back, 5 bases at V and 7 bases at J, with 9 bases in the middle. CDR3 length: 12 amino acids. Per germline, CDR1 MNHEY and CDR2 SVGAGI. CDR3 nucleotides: TGTGCCAGCAGTCCGCGCGGCCAGCCCCAGCATTTT. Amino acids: CASSPRGQPQHF.

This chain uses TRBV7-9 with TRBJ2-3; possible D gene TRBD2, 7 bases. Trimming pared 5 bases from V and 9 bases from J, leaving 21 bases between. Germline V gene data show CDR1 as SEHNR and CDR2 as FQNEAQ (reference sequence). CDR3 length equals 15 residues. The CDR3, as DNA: TGTGCCAGCAGCCCGGACGGGGGAGGGGGGGGGACGCAGTATTTT. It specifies CASSPDGGGGGTQYF.

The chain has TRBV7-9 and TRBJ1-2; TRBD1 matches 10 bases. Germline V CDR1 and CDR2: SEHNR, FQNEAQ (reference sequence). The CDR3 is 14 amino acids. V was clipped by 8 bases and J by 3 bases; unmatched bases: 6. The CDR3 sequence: CASGGTGAYYGYTF. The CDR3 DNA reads TGTGCCAGCGGCGGGACAGGGGCCTACTATGGCTACACCTTC. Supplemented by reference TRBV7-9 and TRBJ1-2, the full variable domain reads DTGVSQNPRHKITKRGQNVTFRCDPISEHNRLYWYRQTLGQGPEFLTYFQNEAQLEKSRLLSDRFSAERPKGSFSTLEIQRTEQGDSAMYLCASGGTGAYYGYTFGSGTRLTVV.

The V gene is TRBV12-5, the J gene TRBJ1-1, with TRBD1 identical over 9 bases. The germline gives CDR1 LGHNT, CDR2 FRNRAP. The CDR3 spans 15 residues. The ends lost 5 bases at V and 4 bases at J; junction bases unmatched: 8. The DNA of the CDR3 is TGTGCTAGTGGTCCGATGGGACAGGGTCTCACTGAAGCTTTCTTT. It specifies CASGPMGQGLTEAFF.

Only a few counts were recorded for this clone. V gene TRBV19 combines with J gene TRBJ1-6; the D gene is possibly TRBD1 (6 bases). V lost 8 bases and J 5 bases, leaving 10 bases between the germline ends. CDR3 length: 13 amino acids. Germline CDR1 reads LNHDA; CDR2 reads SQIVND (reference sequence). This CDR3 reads CASRQVDNSPLHF. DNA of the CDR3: TGTGCCAGTCGACAGGTAGATAATTCACCCCTCCACTTT.

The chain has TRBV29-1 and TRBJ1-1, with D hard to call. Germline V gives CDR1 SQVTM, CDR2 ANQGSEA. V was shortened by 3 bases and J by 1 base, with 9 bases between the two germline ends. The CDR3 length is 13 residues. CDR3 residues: CSVDVTGNTEAFF. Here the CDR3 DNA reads TGCAGCGTTGACGTTACGGGGAACACTGAAGCTTTCTTT. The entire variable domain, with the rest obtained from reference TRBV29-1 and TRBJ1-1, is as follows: SAVISQKPSRDICQRGTSLTIQCQVDSQVTMMFWYRQQPGQSLTLIATANQGSEATYESGFVIDKFPISRPNLTFSTLTVSNMSPEDSSIYLCSVDVTGNTEAFFGQGTRLTVV.

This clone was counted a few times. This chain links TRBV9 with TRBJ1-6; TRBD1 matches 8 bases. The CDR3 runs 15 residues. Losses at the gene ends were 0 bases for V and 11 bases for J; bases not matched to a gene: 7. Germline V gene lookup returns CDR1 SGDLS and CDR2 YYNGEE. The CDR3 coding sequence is TGTGCCAGCAGCGTAGATGGGACAGGTTGGACACCCCTCCACTTT. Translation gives CASSVDGTGWTPLHF.

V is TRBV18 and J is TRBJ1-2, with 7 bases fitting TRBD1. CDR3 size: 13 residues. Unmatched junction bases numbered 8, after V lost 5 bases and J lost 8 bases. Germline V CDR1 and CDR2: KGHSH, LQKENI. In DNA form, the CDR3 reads TGTGCCAGCTCAGCCGACAGGGTGGGCGGCTACACCTTC. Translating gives CASSADRVGGYTF.

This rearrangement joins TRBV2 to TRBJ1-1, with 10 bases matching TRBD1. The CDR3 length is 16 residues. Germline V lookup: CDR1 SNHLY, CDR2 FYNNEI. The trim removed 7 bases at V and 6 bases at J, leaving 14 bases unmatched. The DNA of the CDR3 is TGTGCCAGCATTTGGATAGGACAGGGGGATCACGCTGAAGCTTTCTTT. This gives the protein CASIWIGQGDHAEAFF.

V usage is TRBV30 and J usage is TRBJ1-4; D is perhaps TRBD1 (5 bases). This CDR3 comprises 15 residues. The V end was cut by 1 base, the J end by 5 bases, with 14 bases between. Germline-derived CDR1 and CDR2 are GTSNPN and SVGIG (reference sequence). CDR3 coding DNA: TGTGCCTGGAGTGAGGTGGGGGGATCAAATGAAAAACTGTTTTTT. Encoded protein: CAWSEVGGSNEKLFF.

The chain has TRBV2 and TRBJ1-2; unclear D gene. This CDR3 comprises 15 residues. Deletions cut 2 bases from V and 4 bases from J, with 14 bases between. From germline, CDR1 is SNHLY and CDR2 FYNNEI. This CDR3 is CASSESREGVYGYTF. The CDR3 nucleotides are TGTGCCAGCAGTGAAAGTCGGGAAGGAGTCTATGGCTACACCTTC.

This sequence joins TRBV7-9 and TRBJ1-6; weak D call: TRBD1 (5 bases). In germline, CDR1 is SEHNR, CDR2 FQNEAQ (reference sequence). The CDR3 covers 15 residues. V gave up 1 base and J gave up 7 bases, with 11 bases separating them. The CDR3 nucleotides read TGTGCCAGCAGCTTAGGGAGGGGAGACAATTCACCCCTCCACTTT. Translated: CASSLGRGDNSPLHF.

The CDR3 loop is CASSSLQGDEQYF. The CDR3 nucleotides are TGTGCCAGTAGTTCGCTGCAGGGCGACGAGCAGTACTTC. The rearrangement joins TRBV19 to TRBJ2-7; TRBD1 might be the D (5 bases). V was shortened by 5 bases and J by 5 bases, with 13 bases between the two germline ends. CDR1 LNHDA and CDR2 SQIVND come from the germline V gene (reference sequence). CDR3 size: 13 residues.

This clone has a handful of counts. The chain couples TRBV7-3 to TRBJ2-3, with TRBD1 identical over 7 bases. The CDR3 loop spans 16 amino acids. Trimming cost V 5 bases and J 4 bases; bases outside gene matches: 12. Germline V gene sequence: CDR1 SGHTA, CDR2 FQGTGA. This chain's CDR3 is CASSPTGTATPDTQYF. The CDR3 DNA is TGTGCCAGCAGCCCTACCGGGACAGCAACCCCAGATACGCAGTATTTT. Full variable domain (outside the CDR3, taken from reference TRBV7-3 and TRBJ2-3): GAGVSQTPSNKVTEKGKYVELRCDPISGHTALYWYRQSLGQGPEFLIYFQGTGAADDSGLPNDRFFAVRPEGSVSTLKIQRTERGDSAVYLCASSPTGTATPDTQYFGPGTRLTVL.

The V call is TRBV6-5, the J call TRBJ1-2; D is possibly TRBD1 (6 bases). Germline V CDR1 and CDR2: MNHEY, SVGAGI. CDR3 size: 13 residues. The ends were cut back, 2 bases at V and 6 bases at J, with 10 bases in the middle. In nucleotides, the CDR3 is TGTGCCAGCAGTTACGGACAGAGAGATGGCTACACCTTC. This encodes CASSYGQRDGYTF.

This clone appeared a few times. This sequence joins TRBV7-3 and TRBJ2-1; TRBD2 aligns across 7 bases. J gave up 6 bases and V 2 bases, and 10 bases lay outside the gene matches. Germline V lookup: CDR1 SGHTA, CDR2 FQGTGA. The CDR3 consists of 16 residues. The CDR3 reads CASSLSGRGRGNEQFF. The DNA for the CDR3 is TGTGCCAGCAGCTTATCGGGGAGGGGAAGGGGCAATGAGCAGTTCTTC.

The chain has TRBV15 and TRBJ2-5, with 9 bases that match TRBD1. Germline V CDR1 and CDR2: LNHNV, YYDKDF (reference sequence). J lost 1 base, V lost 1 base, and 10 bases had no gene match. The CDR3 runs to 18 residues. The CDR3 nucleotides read TGTGCCACCAGCAGAGTTTCCCCGGGACAGGGCTTCCAAGAGACCCAGTACTTC. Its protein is CATSRVSPGQGFQETQYF. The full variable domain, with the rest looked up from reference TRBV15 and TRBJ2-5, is DAMVIQNPRYQVTQFGKPVTLSCSQTLNHNVMYWYQQKSSQAPKLLFHYYDKDFNNEADTPDNFQSRRPNTSFCFLDIRSPGLGDTAMYLCATSRVSPGQGFQETQYFGPGTRLLVL.

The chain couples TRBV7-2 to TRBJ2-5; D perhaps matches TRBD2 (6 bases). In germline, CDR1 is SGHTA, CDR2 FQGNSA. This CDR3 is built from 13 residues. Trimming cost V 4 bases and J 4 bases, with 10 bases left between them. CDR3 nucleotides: TGTGCCAGCAGCTCGACTAGGATAGAGACCCAGTACTTC. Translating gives CASSSTRIETQYF.

The CDR3 DNA is TGTGCCAGCAGTATAGCGGGAGTCTCCTACAATGAGCAGTTCTTC. This gives the protein CASSIAGVSYNEQFF. The chain has TRBV2 and TRBJ2-1, with 9 bases identical to TRBD2. Per the germline V gene, CDR1 is SNHLY and CDR2 is FYNNEI. This CDR3 has 15 residues. The trim removed 5 bases at V and 0 bases at J, leaving 2 bases unmatched.

CDR3 coding DNA: TGTGCCAGCAGCCCCGGGACTAGCGGGAGCCTCTACAATGAGCAGTTCTTC. This codes for CASSPGTSGSLYNEQFF. The V and J genes are TRBV7-8 and TRBJ2-1; 14 nucleotides match TRBD2. The CDR3 contains 17 residues. Looked up from germline, CDR1 is SGHVS and CDR2 is FQNEAQ. The V and J ends lost 5 bases and 3 bases, in that order; junction bases with no gene match: 6.

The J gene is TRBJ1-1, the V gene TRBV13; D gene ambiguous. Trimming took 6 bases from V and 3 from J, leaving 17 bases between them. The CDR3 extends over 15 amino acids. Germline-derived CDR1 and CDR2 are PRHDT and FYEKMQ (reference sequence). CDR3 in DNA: TGTGCCAGCAGGCGAGAGGGTAATGAGGACACTGAAGCTTTCTTT. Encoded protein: CASRREGNEDTEAFF.

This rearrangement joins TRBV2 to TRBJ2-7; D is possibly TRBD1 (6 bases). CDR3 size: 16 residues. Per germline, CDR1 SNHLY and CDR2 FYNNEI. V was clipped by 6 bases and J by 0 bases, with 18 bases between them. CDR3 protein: CASRDQATGGSYEQYF. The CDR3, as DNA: TGTGCCAGCAGGGACCAGGCGACAGGCGGCTCCTACGAGCAGTACTTC.

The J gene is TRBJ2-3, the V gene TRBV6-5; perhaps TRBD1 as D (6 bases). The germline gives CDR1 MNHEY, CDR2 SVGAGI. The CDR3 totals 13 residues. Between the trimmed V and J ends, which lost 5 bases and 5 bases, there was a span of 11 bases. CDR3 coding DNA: TGTGCCAGCAGTAGGGACATCATAGATACGCAGTATTTT. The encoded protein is CASSRDIIDTQYF.

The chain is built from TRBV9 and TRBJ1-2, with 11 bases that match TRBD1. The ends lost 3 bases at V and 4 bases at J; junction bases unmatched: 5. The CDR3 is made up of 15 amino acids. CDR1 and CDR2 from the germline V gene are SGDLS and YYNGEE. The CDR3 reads CASSETGTGGYGYTF. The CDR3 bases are TGTGCCAGCAGCGAAACCGGGACAGGGGGCTATGGCTACACCTTC.

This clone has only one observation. For the CDR3, the DNA is TGTGCCAGCAGCTTTCTAGGGGGAGCGCCCCAAGAGACCCAGTACTTC. This codes for CASSFLGGAPQETQYF. This chain uses TRBV7-9 with TRBJ2-5, with D possibly TRBD1 on 6 matching bases. Germline CDR1 is SEHNR and CDR2 is FQNEAQ (reference sequence). The CDR3 length is 16 residues. V was cut by 3 bases and J by 1 base, with 15 bases left in between.

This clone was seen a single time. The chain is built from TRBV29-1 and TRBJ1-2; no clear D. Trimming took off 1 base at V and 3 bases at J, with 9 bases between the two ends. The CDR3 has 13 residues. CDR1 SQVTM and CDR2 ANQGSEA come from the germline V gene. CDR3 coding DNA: TGCAGCGTTGAAGCGAGGAGGGACTATGGCTACACCTTC. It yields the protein CSVEARRDYGYTF.

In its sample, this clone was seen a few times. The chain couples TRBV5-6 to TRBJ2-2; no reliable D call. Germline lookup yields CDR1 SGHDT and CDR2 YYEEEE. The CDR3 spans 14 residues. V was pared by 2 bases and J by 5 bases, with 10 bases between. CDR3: CASSFRSLTGELFF. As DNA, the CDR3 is TGTGCCAGCAGCTTTCGGTCGTTAACCGGGGAGCTGTTTTTT. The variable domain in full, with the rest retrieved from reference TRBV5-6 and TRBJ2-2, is DAGVTQSPTHLIKTRGQQVTLRCSPKSGHDTVSWYQQALGQGPQFIFQYYEEEERQRGNFPDRFSGHQFPNYSSELNVNALLLGDSALYLCASSFRSLTGELFFGEGSRLTVL.

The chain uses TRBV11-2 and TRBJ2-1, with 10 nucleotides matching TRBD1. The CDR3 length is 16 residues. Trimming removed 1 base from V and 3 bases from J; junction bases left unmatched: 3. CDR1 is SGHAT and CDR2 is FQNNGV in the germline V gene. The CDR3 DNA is TGTGCCAGCAGCTTAGGAGGGACAGGGGTCTACAATGAGCAGTTCTTC. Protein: CASSLGGTGVYNEQFF.

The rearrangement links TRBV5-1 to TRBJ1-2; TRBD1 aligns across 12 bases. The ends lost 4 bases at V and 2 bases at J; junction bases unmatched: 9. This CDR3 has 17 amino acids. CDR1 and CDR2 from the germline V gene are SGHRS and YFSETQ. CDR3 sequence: CASSLSAGTGGNYGYTF. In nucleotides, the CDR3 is TGCGCCAGCAGCCTAAGCGCCGGGACAGGGGGCAACTATGGCTACACCTTC. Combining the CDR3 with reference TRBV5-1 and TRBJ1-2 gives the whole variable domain KAGVTQTPRYLIKTRGQQVTLSCSPISGHRSVSWYQQTPGQGLQFLFEYFSETQRNKGNFPGRFSGRQFSNSRSEMNVSTLELGDSALYLCASSLSAGTGGNYGYTFGSGTRLTVV.

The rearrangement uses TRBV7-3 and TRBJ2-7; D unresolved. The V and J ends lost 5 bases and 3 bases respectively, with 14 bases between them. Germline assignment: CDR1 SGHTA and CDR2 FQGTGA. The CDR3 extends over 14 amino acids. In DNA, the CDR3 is TGTGCCAGCAGCCCCTTCGATAGTAGCTACGAGCAGTACTTC. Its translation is CASSPFDSSYEQYF.